Listed below are T cell receptor beta chains from one sample, sequenced in a study of a mutant IDH1 vaccine in newly diagnosed glioma. The data were produced by immunoSEQ multiplex PCR, yet TCRdb's version contains in-frame clones alone and is incomplete. The sample lists 120,000 or so clones, around four fifths occurring once. No cognate antigen is known for these TCRs. The specimen was PBMCs, collected from a glioma patient whose treatment included an IDH1 peptide vaccine. The receptor set was obtained from a man aged 40-55 years with glioma. Both conserved end residues are part of each CDR3. The D gene is left open where the match is weak. A clone size is listed for some rows: how often the clone was seen (once, few, many), or a class if it is expanded.

d_call	v_call	clone_size	j_call	cdr3_aa	cdr3_nt
TRBD2	TRBV2	once	TRBJ2-7	CAIGGASMYEQYF	TGTGCCATCGGGGGGGCGTCAATGTACGAGCAGTACTTC
-	TRBV6-5	-	TRBJ1-2	CASSPSSGIGYTF	TGTGCCAGCAGCCCCTCGTCGGGGATCGGCTACACCTTC
-	TRBV5-1	once	TRBJ1-2	CASSVVPNPNYGYTF	TGCGCCAGCAGCGTGGTACCGAACCCTAACTATGGCTACACCTTC
-	TRBV2	-	TRBJ2-7	CASRRRRGDEQYF	TGTGCCAGCAGGCGCCGCAGGGGGGACGAGCAGTACTTC
-	TRBV5-6	-	TRBJ2-5	CASIEEGRVETQYF	TGTGCCAGCATCGAAGAAGGCAGGGTTGAGACCCAGTACTTC
-	TRBV2	-	TRBJ2-7	CARSRTGLPYEQYF	TGTGCCAGGAGTCGAACGGGGCTTCCCTACGAGCAGTACTTC
-	TRBV5-6	once	TRBJ2-7	CASSHQGTYEQYF	TGTGCCAGCAGCCACCAGGGGACCTACGAGCAGTACTTC
-	TRBV6-5	-	TRBJ2-1	CASSYSPQGWGNEQFF	TGTGCCAGCAGTTACTCGCCCCAGGGGTGGGGGAATGAGCAGTTCTTC
TRBD1	TRBV2	-	TRBJ1-2	CASRVGQGARGYTF	TGTGCCAGCAGAGTAGGACAGGGGGCGCGGGGCTACACCTTC
-	TRBV19	-	TRBJ2-1	CASSLGTYNEQFF	TGTGCCAGTAGCCTGGGGACCTACAATGAGCAGTTCTTC
TRBD2	TRBV28	-	TRBJ2-2	CASIIAGNTGELFF	TGTGCCAGCATTATAGCGGGGAACACCGGGGAGCTGTTTTTT
TRBD1	TRBV5-1	once	TRBJ1-5	CASSLEGQGYQPQHF	TGCGCCAGCAGCTTGGAAGGACAGGGGTATCAGCCCCAGCATTTT
TRBD2	TRBV5-1	once	TRBJ2-3	CASSRGGEHTDTQYF	TGCGCCAGCAGCCGCGGGGGGGAACACACAGATACGCAGTATTTT
TRBD2	TRBV7-8	-	TRBJ2-7	CASSYGTSAAYEQYF	TGTGCCAGCAGCTACGGGACTAGCGCTGCCTACGAGCAGTACTTC
-	TRBV2	-	TRBJ1-5	CASSARGGFNQPQHF	TGTGCCAGCAGCGCGCGGGGCGGGTTCAATCAGCCCCAGCATTTT
TRBD2	TRBV10-3	once	TRBJ2-7	CAISALRGSGGSYEQYF	TGTGCCATCAGTGCCCTCCGCGGGTCGGGGGGATCCTACGAGCAGTACTTC
-	TRBV5-1	-	TRBJ1-2	CASTPPGNYGYTF	TGCGCCAGCACCCCTCCGGGGAACTATGGCTACACCTTC
-	TRBV5-4	-	TRBJ2-5	CASSLAGHGLIGTQYF	TGTGCCAGCAGTTTGGCTGGACATGGCCTAATTGGGACCCAGTACTTC
-	TRBV5-6	-	TRBJ2-2	CASSLQGFYGGELFF	TGTGCCAGCAGCTTGCAGGGGTTTTATGGCGGGGAGCTGTTTTTT
-	TRBV9	-	TRBJ1-1	CASSAGGQNTEAFF	TGTGCCAGCAGCGCCGGGGGACAGAACACTGAAGCTTTCTTT
TRBD1	TRBV18	-	TRBJ2-7	CASSLDRALYEQYF	TGTGCCAGCTCCCTCGACAGGGCGCTCTACGAGCAGTACTTC
TRBD1	TRBV12-5	-	TRBJ1-4	CASGETGANEKLFF	TGTGCTAGTGGGGAGACAGGGGCTAATGAAAAACTGTTTTTT
-	TRBV6-6	-	TRBJ2-6	CASQSKSNSGANVLTF	TGTGCCAGCCAATCGAAGTCCAACTCTGGGGCCAACGTCCTGACTTTC
-	TRBV2	-	TRBJ1-5	CASRPRAGNSNQPQHF	TGTGCCAGCAGGCCCCGAGCCGGGAATAGCAATCAGCCCCAGCATTTT